Listed below are T cell receptor beta chains from one sample, sequenced in a study of blood T cells in healthy people across ages. TCRdb reanalysed the 5' RACE reads using MiXCR and keeps one entry per CDR3 protein. This sample has 850,000 to 1,100,000 distinct CDR3 sequences, with about two fifths found just once. The sequenced sample was blood. All receptors derive from a man between 18 and 29 years old in good health. Both conserved end residues are part of each CDR3. D genes are given only for firm matches. Size is stated for part of the rows, as once, few or many counts, or as a class when the clone is expanded.

j_call | v_call | d_call | clone_size | cdr3_nt | cdr3_aa
TRBJ2-3 | TRBV5-1 | NA | NA | TGCGCCAGCAGCGTGGAACACACAGATACGCAGTATTTT | CASSVEHTDTQYF
TRBJ2-1 | TRBV4-3 | NA | few | TGCGCCAGCAGCCCCCAACGGGGGGCTGACTACAATGAGCAGTTCTTC | CASSPQRGADYNEQFF
TRBJ1-1 | TRBV20-1 | NA | NA | TGCAGTGCCCCTATGTTGGGATACACTGAAGCTTTCTTT | CSAPMLGYTEAFF
TRBJ1-2 | TRBV7-8 | NA | NA | TGTGCCAGCAGCTTAGCGGGGAGGACCTATGGCTACACCTTC | CASSLAGRTYGYTF
TRBJ2-3 | TRBV28 | NA | once | TGTGCCACGGGGGAGGCCGAAGAAACCAATACGCAGTATTTT | CATGEAEETNTQYF
TRBJ2-1 | TRBV20-1 | NA | NA | TGCAGTGCCCCCCCCGGGACTGGATACAATGAGCAGTTCTTC | CSAPPGTGYNEQFF
TRBJ2-7 | TRBV20-1 | TRBD2 | NA | TGCAGTGCTCCAGACCAGCGGGGGGGATCGGACGAGCAGTACTTC | CSAPDQRGGSDEQYF
TRBJ2-2 | TRBV2 | NA | NA | TGTGCCAGCAGTGAAAGGGTCGCCGGGGAGCTGTTTTTT | CASSERVAGELFF
TRBJ1-5 | TRBV12-3/TRBV12-4 | NA | NA | TGTGCCAGCAGTCTAGGGCAGGGGCAGATTCAGCCCCAGCATTTT | CASSLGQGQIQPQHF
TRBJ1-2 | TRBV18 | NA | NA | TGTGCCAGCTCACCGGGATTACAGCAATTCAACTATGGCTACACCTTC | CASSPGLQQFNYGYTF
TRBJ2-5 | TRBV6-1 | TRBD1 | few | TGTGCCAGCAGGCTAGACAGGGATGCAGGGACCCAGTACTTC | CASRLDRDAGTQYF
TRBJ2-7 | TRBV2 | NA | NA | TGTGCCAGCAAGCAGGACGGGAGCTCCTACGAGCAGTACTTC | CASKQDGSSYEQYF
TRBJ2-1 | TRBV4-3 | NA | many | TGCGCCAGCAGCCAAGATCGGAGCGACTCCTACAATGAGCAGTTCTTC | CASSQDRSDSYNEQFF
TRBJ2-7 | TRBV12-3/TRBV12-4 | NA | NA | TGTGCCAGCAGTTTAATAAAATTGAAAAGCTCCTACAATGAGCAGTACTTC | CASSLIKLKSSYNEQYF
TRBJ2-1 | TRBV24-1 | NA | few | TGTGCCACCAGTCCGGGAAACAATGAGCAGTTCTTC | CATSPGNNEQFF
TRBJ2-1 | TRBV27 | NA | NA | TGTGCCAGCAGTGTCAGCGGGACAGACCCATGGTTCTTC | CASSVSGTDPWFF
TRBJ2-1 | TRBV27 | NA | many | TGTGCCAGCAGTTTAAATAGGCAGTCCAATGAGCAGTTCTTC | CASSLNRQSNEQFF
TRBJ2-3 | TRBV30 | NA | NA | TGTGCCTGGATGGGTTGGACCCCAGATACGCAGTATTTT | CAWMGWTPDTQYF
TRBJ1-2 | TRBV20-1 | NA | few | TGCAGTGCAGGGGACCGTACGCACTATGGCTACACCTTC | CSAGDRTHYGYTF
TRBJ2-5 | TRBV3-1 | NA | NA | TGTGCCAGCAGCTTCTACCCCGGGACCACACAAGAGACCCAGTACTTC | CASSFYPGTTQETQYF
TRBJ1-6 | TRBV15 | NA | few | TGTGCCACCAGCAGTGTAGTTTCACCCCTCCACTTT | CATSSVVSPLHF
TRBJ2-1 | TRBV28 | TRBD2 | NA | TGTGCCAGCAGTTCGGTTTGGACTAGACGGCGCTCCTACAATGAGCAGTTCTTC | CASSSVWTRRRSYNEQFF